Listed below are T cell receptor beta chains from one sample, sequenced in a study of resident and recirculating memory T cells in vitiligo. Assay: immunoSEQ multiplex PCR; the TCRdb copy retains only in-frame clones and omits some. The table has 75,000 to 95,000 clones, about 91% seen once. What was sequenced was blood. The receptor set was obtained from a male donor with vitiligo. The CDR3 runs from the conserved cysteine through the conserved F or W. Each record gives: D gene, J gene, V gene, CDR3 protein, CDR3 DNA. The D gene is left open where the match is weak.

D gene: TRBD1; J gene: TRBJ2-1; V gene: TRBV11-2; CDR3 protein: CASSLEPRGNEQFF; CDR3 DNA: TGTGCCAGCAGCTTAGAGCCCAGGGGGAATGAGCAGTTCTTC
D gene: NA; J gene: TRBJ2-1; V gene: TRBV5-1; CDR3 protein: CASSQGSSVDEQFF; CDR3 DNA: TGCGCCAGCAGCCAAGGGAGTAGCGTAGATGAGCAGTTCTTC
D gene: TRBD1; J gene: TRBJ2-1; V gene: TRBV27; CDR3 protein: CASSLNEVGTGNNEQFF; CDR3 DNA: TGTGCCAGCAGTTTAAATGAGGTGGGGACAGGTAACAATGAGCAGTTCTTC
D gene: TRBD1; J gene: TRBJ1-2; V gene: TRBV11-1; CDR3 protein: CASSQGQGARDGYTF; CDR3 DNA: TGTGCCAGCAGCCAAGGGCAGGGGGCGCGCGATGGCTACACCTTC
D gene: NA; J gene: TRBJ1-1; V gene: TRBV5-1; CDR3 protein: CASSLVQGSNTEAFF; CDR3 DNA: TGCGCCAGCAGCTTGGTTCAGGGGTCGAACACTGAAGCTTTCTTT
D gene: NA; J gene: TRBJ1-2; V gene: TRBV29-1; CDR3 protein: CTYRENYGYTF; CDR3 DNA: TGCACCTACAGGGAAAACTATGGCTACACCTTC
D gene: NA; J gene: TRBJ2-1; V gene: TRBV27; CDR3 protein: CASTAATYNEQFF; CDR3 DNA: TGTGCCAGCACCGCGGCAACTTACAATGAGCAGTTCTTC
D gene: NA; J gene: TRBJ2-1; V gene: TRBV30; CDR3 protein: CAWSRKGDEQFF; CDR3 DNA: TGTGCCTGGAGTCGAAAGGGGGATGAGCAGTTCTTC
D gene: TRBD1; J gene: TRBJ2-3; V gene: TRBV27; CDR3 protein: CASSTPSGTGWLAPPDTQYF; CDR3 DNA: TGTGCCAGCAGTACACCCTCCGGGACAGGGTGGCTAGCGCCCCCGGATACGCAGTATTTT
D gene: NA; J gene: TRBJ2-5; V gene: TRBV5-1; CDR3 protein: CASSLGGKETQYF; CDR3 DNA: TGCGCCAGCAGCTTGGGCGGGAAAGAGACCCAGTACTTC
D gene: NA; J gene: TRBJ1-3; V gene: TRBV7-8; CDR3 protein: CASSSDRHSAGGTIYF; CDR3 DNA: TGTGCCAGCAGCTCGGACCGACATAGTGCTGGAGGCACCATATATTTT
D gene: TRBD1; J gene: TRBJ2-3; V gene: TRBV5-6; CDR3 protein: CASSRGQGSSDTQYF; CDR3 DNA: TGTGCCAGCAGCCGGGGACAGGGGAGTTCAGATACGCAGTATTTT
D gene: NA; J gene: TRBJ2-3; V gene: TRBV18; CDR3 protein: CASSPFRDLSTDTQYF; CDR3 DNA: TGTGCCAGCTCACCCTTCCGGGACTTAAGCACAGATACGCAGTATTTT
D gene: NA; J gene: TRBJ2-3; V gene: TRBV20-1; CDR3 protein: CSAVRDTQYF; CDR3 DNA: TGCAGTGCCGTTAGAGATACGCAGTATTTT
D gene: TRBD1; J gene: TRBJ1-4; V gene: TRBV9; CDR3 protein: CASSVEGQGQWKLFF; CDR3 DNA: TGTGCCAGCAGCGTAGAAGGACAGGGTCAGTGGAAACTGTTTTTT
D gene: TRBD2; J gene: TRBJ2-2; V gene: TRBV7-3; CDR3 protein: CASSSHPLAGFTGELFF; CDR3 DNA: TGTGCCAGCAGCTCTCACCCCCTAGCGGGATTCACCGGGGAGCTGTTTTTT